This T cell receptor (beta chain) was sequenced during a study of graft-versus-host responses after intestinal transplantation. Points on this clone: The antigen remains unidentified.

Only in-frame clones appear in the TCRdb table, and some are missing; sequencing was by immunoSEQ multiplex PCR. This table holds 100,000 to 110,000 clones, 87% found once. Germline CDR1 is SGHVS and CDR2 is FQNEAQ. Trimming shortened V by 0 bases and J by 3 bases, and 12 bases separated the two germline ends. The CDR3 totals 17 residues. Here the sequenced sample was unstimulated CD4+ T cells sorted from spleen or lymph node cells, taken before transplant. This clonotype was obtained from a human donor who was the organ donor for an intestinal transplant. The chain carries TRBV7-8 and TRBJ1-6; D gene unclear. DNA of the CDR3: TGTGCCAGCAGCTTAGCTTCGGCTAGATACTATAATTCACCCCTCCACTTT. It encodes CASSLASARYYNSPLHF. The full variable domain, completed using reference TRBV7-8 and TRBJ1-6, is GAGVSQSPRYKVAKRGQDVALRCDPISGHVSLFWYQQALGQGPEFLTYFQNEAQLDKSGLPSDRFFAERPEGSVSTLKIQRTQQEDSAVYLCASSLASARYYNSPLHFGNGTRLTVT.